This entry lists 8 T cell receptor beta chains sequenced from one sample in a study of identical twins. TCRdb used MiXCR to reprocess the 5' RACE reads, holding one entry per CDR3 protein. The table records 350,000 to 600,000 distinct CDR3 sequences, 14% of them present only once. These data also formed part of another study, on yellow fever vaccine responses in identical twins.

The specimen sequenced was CD4+ T cells sorted from blood. The receptors here all came from a woman between 18 and 30 years old in good health.

This clonotype has a handful of counts. The V gene is TRBV29-1, the J gene TRBJ2-1, with 9 bases matching TRBD2. Germline V gives CDR1 SQVTM, CDR2 ANQGSEA. The CDR3 has 12 amino acids. Trimming removed 8 bases from V and 9 bases from J; junction bases left unmatched: 8. The CDR3 protein is CSTREGLGEQFF. In nucleotides, the CDR3 is TGCAGCACGCGGGAGGGCCTAGGTGAGCAGTTCTTC.

This clonotype turned up a few times. The rearrangement links TRBV20-1 to TRBJ2-2; TRBD1 might be the D (6 bases). Germline CDR1 and CDR2: DFQATT and SNEGSKA (reference sequence). CDR3 size: 15 residues. With 3 bases removed from V and 2 bases from J, the gap between germline ends came to 13 bases. CDR3 nucleotides: TGCAGTGCTAGGGACGGGACAACAAACACCGGGGAGCTGTTTTTT. It translates to CSARDGTTNTGELFF.

The chain recombines TRBV3-1 with TRBJ2-5; D is perhaps TRBD1 (5 bases). Germline V gene sequence: CDR1 LGHDT, CDR2 YNNKEL (reference sequence). V was shortened by 4 bases and J by 4 bases, with 16 bases between the two germline ends. The CDR3 runs to 15 residues. CDR3 nucleotide sequence: TGTGCCAGCAGCCGAGACAGCTTTCCAGGAGAGACCCAGTACTTC. Amino acids: CASSRDSFPGETQYF.

This clonotype has only a few counts. This chain connects TRBV4-2 to TRBJ2-3; 9 positions match TRBD1. The CDR3 has 16 amino acids. The germline gives CDR1 LGHNA, CDR2 YNFKEQ. After removal of 0 bases from V and 6 bases from J, the junction contained 7 bases not matched to a gene. CDR3 bases: TGTGCCAGCAGCCAAGAGGGACAGGGACCCCAGGATACGCAGTATTTT. Translation gives CASSQEGQGPQDTQYF.

CDR3 protein: CASSLEMQGETQYF. The CDR3 coding sequence is TGTGCCAGCAGCTTGGAGATGCAGGGGGAGACCCAGTACTTC. This chain links TRBV5-6 with TRBJ2-5; TRBD1 is a possible D gene (6 bases). The germline V gene encodes CDR1 SGHDT and CDR2 YYEEEE. This CDR3 region has 14 residues. V was trimmed by 0 bases and J by 5 bases, leaving 11 bases between them.

This clonotype was counted at least ten times. The genes are TRBV29-1 and TRBJ2-2, with D unresolved. The V end lost 0 bases, the J end lost 8 bases, and 13 bases lay between the germline ends. The CDR3 runs 14 residues. CDR1 is SQVTM, CDR2 ANQGSEA, per germline. The CDR3 loop reads CSVEDGLAGGELFF. CDR3 sequence (DNA): TGCAGCGTTGAAGATGGCCTCGCTGGGGGGGAGCTGTTTTTT.

This clonotype was recorded a few times. The V gene is TRBV4-1, the J gene TRBJ1-1; 8 bases line up with TRBD1. CDR1 is MGHRA and CDR2 is YSYEKL in the germline V gene. There are 15 residues in the CDR3. The V gene end was trimmed by 5 bases and the J gene end by 5 bases; junction bases not matched to a gene: 10. CDR3 nucleotide sequence: TGCGCCAGCAGCGTGACAGGGGCGGGGAAAACTGAAGCTTTCTTT. This gives the protein CASSVTGAGKTEAFF.

The rearrangement links TRBV6-1 to TRBJ2-7; either TRBD1 or TRBD2 may fit D (6 bases each). Germline V gives CDR1 MNHNS, CDR2 SASEGT. V was clipped by 6 bases and J by 2 bases, with 14 bases between them. This CDR3 has 14 amino acids. CDR3 protein: CASSMDRGPYEQYF. Here the CDR3 DNA reads TGTGCCAGCAGCATGGACCGGGGGCCCTACGAGCAGTACTTC.